This TCR beta chain was obtained from a study of blood T cell repertoires in COVID-19. Sequenced by immunoSEQ multiplex PCR; TCRdb stores in-frame clones only, minus some. The sample records about 83,000 clones, more than 85% being singletons. Germline V CDR1 and CDR2: SGHAT, FQNNGV. Trimming removed 5 bases from V and 2 bases from J; junction bases left unmatched: 11. The CDR3 runs to 16 residues. The rearrangement links TRBV11-2 to TRBJ1-2; 7 bases line up with TRBD1. Sequenced input: peripheral blood. The TCR originated in an elderly man with active or convalescent COVID-19. The CDR3 sequence: CASSRVGDSLNYGYTF. Written as DNA, the CDR3 is TGTGCCAGCAGCCGGGTGGGGGACAGCCTAAACTATGGCTACACCTTC. Supplemented by reference TRBV11-2 and TRBJ1-2, the full variable domain reads EAGVAQSPRYKIIEKRQSVAFWCNPISGHATLYWYQQILGQGPKLLIQFQNNGVVDDSQLPKDRFSAERLKGVDSTLKIQPAKLEDSAVYLCASSRVGDSLNYGYTFGSGTRLTVV.